One and the same sample provided the 11 T cell receptor beta chains below, sequenced in a study of cytomegalovirus exposure and HLA in healthy donors. The PCR employed 60 Vbeta primers together with 13 Jbeta primers. Assay: immunoSEQ multiplex PCR; the TCRdb copy retains only in-frame clones and omits some. This table holds around 170,000 clones, approximately 84% found once. Source material: PBMCs. All receptors derive from a woman between 45 and 60 years old in good health and CMV-seropositive.

The gene calls are TRBV2 and TRBJ2-3; 13 bases are shared with TRBD2. V gave up 6 bases and J gave up 5 bases; unmatched junction bases: 5. The CDR3 is 15 amino acids. The germline gives CDR1 SNHLY, CDR2 FYNNEI. CDR3 nucleotide sequence: TGTGCCAGCAGGGCTACTAGCGGGAGGGTAGATACGCAGTATTTT. Translation: CASRATSGRVDTQYF.

The chain recombines TRBV6-5 with TRBJ1-2; a weak D match, TRBD1 (5 bases). Germline CDR1 reads MNHEY; CDR2 reads SVGAGI. Trimming took off 0 bases at V and 5 bases at J, with 13 bases between the two ends. The CDR3 sequence is 15 residues long. The CDR3 DNA sequence: TGTGCCAGCAGTTACTCGAGGAACGGGGGGTATGGCTACACCTTC. This gives the protein CASSYSRNGGYGYTF.

This clone was detected only a few times. V is TRBV19 and J is TRBJ2-1, with D hard to call. V shed 8 bases and J shed 9 bases, with 8 bases lying between them. This CDR3 comprises 10 residues. CDR1 and CDR2 from the germline V gene are LNHDA and SQIVND (reference sequence). Here the CDR3 DNA reads TGTGCCAGTCGCGGCGGTGAGCAGTTCTTC. It translates to CASRGGEQFF.

The chain recombines TRBV27 with TRBJ1-1; 7 bases line up with TRBD1. Germline CDR1 is MNHEY and CDR2 is SMNVEV (reference sequence). Losses at the gene ends were 0 bases for V and 3 bases for J; bases not matched to a gene: 4. This CDR3 has 15 amino acids. The CDR3 loop is CASSLSSGGYTEAFF. In DNA form, the CDR3 reads TGTGCCAGCAGTTTATCCTCAGGGGGTTACACTGAAGCTTTCTTT.

CDR3 DNA: TGCGCCAGCAGCCAAGATTCAGGGCTAGCGACCCCATTCACAGATACGCAGTATTTT. Amino acids: CASSQDSGLATPFTDTQYF. This chain joins TRBV4-3 and TRBJ2-3; TRBD2 might be the D (6 bases). CDR1 and CDR2 (germline): LGHNA, YSLEER. V lost 0 bases, J lost 2 bases, and 21 bases lay in between. This CDR3 has 19 residues.

The chain has TRBV5-8 and TRBJ2-7; perhaps TRBD1 as D (6 bases). V was cut by 4 bases and J by 0 bases, with 11 bases left in between. The CDR3 is 14 residues long. The V gene's germline CDR1 is SGHTS and CDR2 YDEGEE. The CDR3 spells CASSRGHLSYEQYF. In DNA, the CDR3 is TGTGCCAGCAGCCGGGGACACCTCTCCTACGAGCAGTACTTC.

V usage is TRBV5-8 and J usage is TRBJ1-1, with TRBD1 identical over 8 bases. Trimming at V came to 6 bases and at J to 1 base, leaving 8 bases not matched to a gene. Germline CDR1 is SGHTS and CDR2 is YDEGEE. This CDR3 has 15 amino acids. The CDR3 loop is CASTLRTGRNTEAFF. Written as DNA, the CDR3 is TGTGCCAGCACCCTACGGACAGGGAGGAACACTGAAGCTTTCTTT.

The V gene is TRBV27, the J gene TRBJ2-5, with TRBD1 matching 9 bases. The J call may be wrong; the DNA end is better matched by TRBJ2-7. Looked up from germline, CDR1 is MNHEY and CDR2 is SMNVEV (reference sequence). This CDR3 has 15 residues. CDR3 sequence reads: CASSPGTGLIYEQYF. CDR3 DNA: TGTGCCAGCAGTCCAGGGACAGGGCTCATTTACGAGCAGTACTTC.

This clone was observed a few times. The V and J genes are TRBV7-2 and TRBJ2-5; 10 nucleotides line up with TRBD2. There are 19 residues in the CDR3. CDR1 is SGHTA, CDR2 FQGNSA, per germline. V trimming: 1 base; J trimming: 2 bases; junction bases outside the gene matches: 13. The CDR3 sequence is CASSLVFQRGGRVQETQYF. The DNA for the CDR3 is TGTGCCAGCAGCTTAGTATTCCAGCGGGGGGGCCGAGTTCAAGAGACCCAGTACTTC.

The V gene is TRBV28, the J gene TRBJ2-3; the D gene is possibly TRBD1 (5 bases). Trimming left V 4 bases short and J 5 bases short, with 10 bases between. Germline V gene data show CDR1 as MDHEN and CDR2 as SYDVKM. This CDR3 comprises 13 residues. CDR3 protein: CASSSQVEDTQYF. Written as DNA, the CDR3 is TGTGCCAGCAGTTCACAGGTAGAAGATACGCAGTATTTT. Looking up the rest from reference TRBV28 and TRBJ2-3 gives the full variable domain: DVKVTQSSRYLVKRTGEKVFLECVQDMDHENMFWYRQDPGLGLRLIYFSYDVKMKEKGDIPEGYSVSREKKERFSLILESASTNQTSMYLCASSSQVEDTQYFGPGTRLTVL.

The J gene is TRBJ2-6, the V gene TRBV27, with D uncertain. This CDR3 contains 13 residues. Per germline, CDR1 MNHEY and CDR2 SMNVEV (reference sequence). The CDR3 is CAAGISGANVLTF. DNA for the CDR3: TGTGCAGCAGGCATCTCTGGGGCCAACGTCCTGACTTTC.